The present entry profiles one T cell receptor beta chain with its context. Its antigen is undetermined. The source of the sample is a study of T cell responses to AZD1222 COVID-19 vaccine. Study conclusions and caveats: Only after the peak T cell response were repertoires sampled. Clonal diversity may have been underestimated in mostly white British donors. Nearly half of spike-specific TCRs reportedly target variant regions that are unmutated in the B.1.351 and B.1.1.7 variants. Vaccine-associated CD4 TCRs spanned spike, dominant at 160-218 and 743-854.

Assay used: immunoSEQ multiplex PCR; TCRdb lists only in-frame clones, some missing. Found here are under 200,000 clones, under 95% of them singletons; the top ten hold 1.3%. CDR3 length: 13 residues. V lost 6 bases, J lost 5 bases, and 13 bases lay in between. Germline values: CDR1 SEHNR, CDR2 FQNEAQ (reference sequence). The receptor was isolated from an adult who received the AZD1222 COVID-19 vaccine. The rearrangement links TRBV7-9 to TRBJ1-2; D possibly corresponds to TRBD1 (6 bases). Source: peripheral blood, taken 28 days after the second AZD1222 dose. In nucleotides, the CDR3 is TGTGCCAGCAGTCCGCAGGGGCTTTATGGCTACACCTTC. It specifies CASSPQGLYGYTF.